The clone carrying this T cell receptor (beta chain) occurred a few times. This specimen comes from a study of identical twins. TCRdb re-called the 5' RACE reads through MiXCR, storing one row per CDR3 protein. The table records 500,000 to 550,000 distinct CDR3 sequences, approximately 20% of them present only once. Separately, the same data were catalogued under a study of yellow fever vaccine responses in identical twins.

Sequencing was performed on CD4+ T cells sorted from blood. The sequence was obtained from a woman between 18 and 29 years old in good health.

The CDR3 is CASRLAGELTDTQYF. The CDR3 bases are TGTGCCAGTAGACTAGCGGGGGAACTCACAGATACGCAGTATTTT. The chain recombines TRBV2 with TRBJ2-3; 12 bases line up with TRBD2. With 9 bases clipped from V and 2 bases from J, the junction kept 6 bases outside the gene matches. From germline, CDR1 is SNHLY and CDR2 FYNNEI. The CDR3 length is 15 residues. Complete variable domain (other parts from reference TRBV2 and TRBJ2-3): EPEVTQTPSHQVTQMGQEVILRCVPISNHLYFYWYRQILGQKVEFLVSFYNNEISEKSEIFDDQFSVERPDGSNFTLKIRSTKLEDSAMYFCASRLAGELTDTQYFGPGTRLTVL.